Following are 10 T cell receptor beta chains from one sample sequenced in a study of blood T cell repertoires in COVID-19. Method: immunoSEQ multiplex PCR; TCRdb's copy keeps in-frame clones and lacks some. The data hold approximately 160,000 clones, with roughly 87% observed a single time. Sequencing input: PBMCs or T cells enriched from blood (not recorded which). Receptors were obtained from a woman in her forties or fifties who had recovered from COVID-19.

The chain is built from TRBV3-1 (or the pseudogene TRBV3-2) and TRBJ1-1; D uncertain. Germline CDR1 LGHDT, CDR2 YNNKEL (reference sequence). This CDR3 has 12 amino acids. V shed 5 bases and J shed 1 base, with 5 bases lying between them. The CDR3 coding sequence is TGTGCCAGCAGCTACAGGAACACTGAAGCTTTCTTT. This gives the protein CASSYRNTEAFF.

V and J are TRBV19 and TRBJ1-5, with TRBD1 matching 7 bases. The germline V gene has CDR1 LNHDA and CDR2 SQIVND (reference sequence). V dropped 4 bases and J dropped 0; count of bases not matched to a gene: 3. There are 15 residues in the CDR3. DNA of the CDR3: TGTGCCAGTAGTACAACAGGGGATAGCAATCAGCCCCAGCATTTT. This translates into CASSTTGDSNQPQHF.

The V and J genes are TRBV7-8 and TRBJ2-1; possible D gene TRBD2, 5 bases. With 6 bases removed from V and 1 base from J, the gap between germline ends came to 16 bases. The CDR3 spans 16 residues. CDR1 SGHVS and CDR2 FQNEAQ come from the germline V gene. CDR3 residues: CASSILRAVSYNEQFF. Here the CDR3 DNA reads TGTGCCAGCAGTATCTTAAGAGCGGTTTCCTACAATGAGCAGTTCTTC. Full variable domain (remainder filled in from reference TRBV7-8 and TRBJ2-1): GAGVSQSPRYKVAKRGQDVALRCDPISGHVSLFWYQQALGQGPEFLTYFQNEAQLDKSGLPSDRFFAERPEGSVSTLKIQRTQQEDSAVYLCASSILRAVSYNEQFFGPGTRLTVL.

The chain has TRBV11-2 and TRBJ2-6, with a tentative D call TRBD1 (5 bases). CDR3 size: 14 residues. V dropped 5 bases and J dropped 0 bases, with 5 bases sitting between them. Germline CDR1 reads SGHAT; CDR2 reads FQNNGV. The CDR3 DNA follows: TGTGCCAGCAGCGACAGCTCTGGGGCCAACGTCCTGACTTTC. It yields the protein CASSDSSGANVLTF. Filled out from reference TRBV11-2 and TRBJ2-6, the complete variable domain reads EAGVAQSPRYKIIEKRQSVAFWCNPISGHATLYWYQQILGQGPKLLIQFQNNGVVDDSQLPKDRFSAERLKGVDSTLKIQPAKLEDSAVYLCASSDSSGANVLTFGAGSRLTVL.

The J gene is TRBJ2-2, the V gene TRBV6-1; 7 bases are a match to TRBD1. The CDR3 is made up of 17 amino acids. Per the germline V gene, CDR1 is MNHNS and CDR2 is SASEGT. V lost 3 bases to trimming and J lost 5 bases; unmatched junction nucleotides: 12. In DNA form, the CDR3 reads TGTGCCAGCAGTGATCGGCCTAAAGGGGGCCAGACCGGGGAGCTGTTTTTT. Translating it yields CASSDRPKGGQTGELFF.

CDR3 loop: CASSQDLPWGRAGNEQFF. CDR3 in DNA: TGCGCCAGCAGCCAAGATCTCCCATGGGGGAGGGCCGGGAATGAGCAGTTCTTC. V gene TRBV4-3 combines with J gene TRBJ2-1, with TRBD2 matching over 7 bases. Looked up from germline, CDR1 is LGHNA and CDR2 is YSLEER. The CDR3 consists of 18 residues. The ends lost 0 bases at V and 7 bases at J; junction bases unmatched: 15.

This rearrangement joins TRBV27 to TRBJ2-1; 8 bases align to TRBD2. CDR3 length equals 17 residues. CDR1 and CDR2 from the germline V gene are MNHEY and SMNVEV (reference sequence). Unmatched junction bases numbered 15, after V lost 7 bases and J lost 4 bases. CDR3 in amino acids: CASTPLATGGPYNEQFF. The CDR3 nucleotides read TGTGCCAGCACCCCCCTAGCAACGGGAGGGCCTTACAATGAGCAGTTCTTC.

The chain combines TRBV4-2 with TRBJ2-7; tentative D call: TRBD1 (6 bases). Trimming pared 1 base from V and 0 bases from J, leaving 10 bases between. The germline V gene has CDR1 LGHNA and CDR2 YNFKEQ. The CDR3 covers 15 residues. This CDR3 reads CASSQARDNSYEQYF. The CDR3 DNA reads TGTGCCAGCAGCCAAGCACGGGACAACTCCTACGAGCAGTACTTC.

The chain recombines TRBV5-1 with TRBJ1-5, with D possibly matching TRBD1 (5 bases). CDR3 size: 15 residues. Germline V gene sequence: CDR1 SGHRS, CDR2 YFSETQ. V dropped 0 bases and J dropped 6 bases, with 13 bases sitting between them. CDR3 nucleotide sequence: TGCGCCAGCAGCTTGGACGGGGGGAGAGGTCAGCCCCAGCATTTT. Its protein product is CASSLDGGRGQPQHF.

The V and J genes are TRBV28 and TRBJ1-1, with a possible D match to TRBD1 (5 bases). The CDR3 has 11 amino acids. In germline, CDR1 is MDHEN, CDR2 SYDVKM. The CDR3 region is CAVGGNTEAFF. CDR3 DNA: TGTGCGGTCGGGGGGAACACTGAAGCTTTCTTT.